This T cell receptor beta chain was retrieved from a study of T cell responses to AZD1222 COVID-19 vaccine. Germline V gene lookup returns CDR1 DFQATT and CDR2 SNEGSKA (reference sequence). The CDR3 is made up of 16 amino acids. V gave up 3 bases and J gave up 3 bases, with 18 bases separating them. Produced via immunoSEQ multiplex PCR; TCRdb's table is partial and in-frame only. The table lists roughly 140,000 clones, about nine tenths of them singletons, with under 3.5% in the top ten. This receptor was identified in an adult in good health. The chain joins TRBV20-1 to TRBJ1-5, with a possible D match to TRBD1 (5 bases). The material was peripheral blood, obtained on day 0 of MenACWY control vaccination. For the CDR3, the DNA is TGCAGTGCTAGTAGGCAGGGCATCCTCTTCAATCAGCCCCAGCATTTT. Translating it yields CSASRQGILFNQPQHF.